This T cell receptor (beta chain) came from a study of patients and donors after allogeneic stem cell transplantation (dated by TCRdb to the early 2020s). Library preparation employed RT-PCR. The reads were generated on a NextSeq 550. The public reads were reprocessed in TCRdb via fastp at Q25 and MiXCR, keeping in-frame beta chains. Each entry merges the rows of one CDR3 protein and shows their most common DNA and genes. Recorded for this sample are approximately 200,000 distinct CDR3 sequences; more than 35% of them occurred a single time. The ten most abundant clones make up 9.5% to 13% of the sample. The CDR3 is made up of 13 amino acids, end residues included. The DNA shown is the 39-base CDR3, in frame from base 1. The trim is 1 base for V and 2 bases for J, with a gap of 4 bases between the germline ends. The germline V gene yields KGHDR for CDR1 and SFDVKD for CDR2. Notes on this clonotype: What antigen it recognizes has not been identified. The CDR3 ends on some other residue instead of the conserved phenylalanine or tryptophan, so this is likely a read error.

The TCR originated in a human donor who was either an allogeneic HSCT recipient or a stem cell or donor lymphocyte infusion donor (not recorded which). It is not recorded whose cells these are; they may come from a transplant donor. The sequenced sample consisted of blood, either unsorted or a sorted T cell fraction (not recorded which). The chain couples TRBV24-1 to TRBJ1-1; no D gene can be assigned with confidence. The CDR3 is CATSDFGNTEAFY. The DNA sequence follows: TGTGCCACCAGTGATTTTGGAAACACTGAAGCTTTCTAT.